Listed below are T cell receptor beta chains from one sample, sequenced in a study of human T cells and chemical hapten exposure. Via MiXCR, TCRdb re-called the RACE reads, giving one row per CDR3 protein. The sample yields 75,000 to 95,000 distinct CDR3 sequences, 12% seen once. The specimen was whole blood, collected in connection with sensitization to the hapten diphenylcyclopropenone (DPC). Receptors were obtained from an older woman with alopecia areata. Some clones in this sample may be carry-over from other donors' samples. Each CDR3 is given with its conserved first and last residue. D genes are given only for firm matches. Rows may omit the clone size; those that give it use once, few, many or a size class.

V gene	clone size	J gene	D gene	CDR3 protein	CDR3 DNA
TRBV7-9	-	TRBJ1-6	-	CASSDQGVYSPLHF	TGTGCCAGCAGTGATCAGGGTGTTTACTCACCCCTCCACTTT
TRBV7-4	many	TRBJ1-2	-	CASSFGTGFLGYGYTF	TGTGCCAGCAGCTTTGGCACGGGCTTCTTGGGATATGGCTACACCTTC
TRBV20-1	many	TRBJ1-1	-	CSATGGKTEAFF	TGCAGTGCTACGGGGGGGAAAACTGAAGCTTTCTTT
TRBV5-8	-	TRBJ1-2	-	CASSIAGVLDYTF	TGTGCCAGCAGCATAGCAGGAGTTTTGGACTACACCTTC
TRBV5-1	-	TRBJ1-1	-	CASKAGGTSDTEAFF	TGCGCCAGCAAGGCGGGAGGGACATCCGACACTGAAGCTTTCTTT
TRBV3-1	few	TRBJ1-1	-	CASSQRGVGTEAFF	TGTGCCAGCAGCCAGCGGGGGGTGGGCACTGAAGCTTTCTTT
TRBV2	few	TRBJ1-5	-	CASSEEGSTNQPQHF	TGTGCCAGCAGTGAAGAGGGCAGTACCAATCAGCCCCAGCATTTT
TRBV19	many	TRBJ1-5	TRBD1	CASSGQGGNQPQHF	TGTGCCAGTAGCGGACAGGGCGGCAATCAGCCCCAGCATTTT
TRBV30	few	TRBJ2-3	TRBD1	CAWRDRRSTDTQYF	TGTGCCTGGAGGGACAGGCGGAGCACAGATACGCAGTATTTT
TRBV6-6	-	TRBJ1-5	-	CASMSRNQPQHF	TGTGCCAGCATGAGCCGCAATCAGCCCCAGCATTTT
TRBV7-8	many	TRBJ1-1	-	CASSFGQGQDEAFF	TGTGCCAGCAGCTTTGGCCAGGGGCAGGATGAAGCTTTCTTT
TRBV6-5	-	TRBJ2-7	-	CASATGTYEQYF	TGTGCCAGTGCCACGGGGACCTACGAGCAGTACTTC
TRBV12-3/TRBV12-4	-	TRBJ1-5	-	CASSLGNSHQPQHF	TGTGCCAGCAGTTTAGGAAACAGCCATCAGCCCCAGCATTTT
TRBV11-2	many	TRBJ2-7	-	CASSSRGQGLSYEQYF	TGTGCCAGCAGCTCCCGAGGGCAGGGACTCTCCTACGAGCAGTACTTC
TRBV5-1	many	TRBJ1-2	TRBD1	CASNPTGGYGYTF	TGCGCCAGCAACCCGACAGGGGGCTATGGCTACACCTTC
TRBV12-3/TRBV12-4	many	TRBJ1-2	-	CASSTGYGYTF	TGTGCCAGCTCCACAGGCTATGGCTACACCTTC
TRBV10-1	many	TRBJ2-5	-	CASSDPGLGETQYF	TGCGCCAGCAGTGACCCGGGTCTGGGAGAGACCCAGTACTTC
TRBV7-3	few	TRBJ2-3	-	CASSPFAGPPNTDTQYF	TGTGCCAGCAGCCCATTCGCAGGACCGCCGAACACAGATACGCAGTATTTT
TRBV9	-	TRBJ2-3	-	CASSTRTDTQYF	TGTGCCAGCAGCACACGGACAGATACGCAGTATTTT
TRBV7-8	many	TRBJ1-1	-	CASSSTDGYTEAFF	TGTGCCAGCAGCTCTACGGACGGATACACTGAAGCTTTCTTT
TRBV10-3	few	TRBJ2-5	TRBD2	CAISSGVGGGSQETQYF	TGTGCCATCAGCTCCGGTGTTGGCGGGGGTTCCCAAGAGACCCAGTACTTC
TRBV29-1	few	TRBJ1-2	-	CSVVGTLGPNYGYTF	TGCAGCGTCGTGGGGACGTTGGGCCCTAACTATGGCTACACCTTC
TRBV5-1	-	TRBJ1-1	-	CASSLAVGIDTEAFF	TGCGCCAGCAGCCTCGCGGTAGGGATCGACACTGAAGCTTTCTTT
TRBV2	-	TRBJ2-2	-	CASSTGSGELFF	TGTGCCAGCAGTACAGGGTCCGGGGAGCTGTTTTTT
TRBV4-1	few	TRBJ1-1	-	CASSQAVTGAFF	TGCGCCAGCAGCCAGGCCGTCACGGGAGCTTTCTTT
TRBV20-1	-	TRBJ1-1	-	CSASSRNTEAFF	TGCAGTGCTAGCTCCAGGAACACTGAAGCTTTCTTT
TRBV7-9	-	TRBJ1-1	-	CASSLALGTEAFF	TGTGCCAGCAGCTTAGCCCTTGGCACTGAAGCTTTCTTT
TRBV5-1	few	TRBJ1-2	TRBD1	CASSLEDRGHGYTF	TGCGCCAGCAGCCTGGAGGACAGGGGGCATGGCTACACCTTC
TRBV29-1	many	TRBJ2-7	TRBD1	CSARQGDFAYEQYF	TGCAGCGCGAGACAGGGGGATTTCGCCTACGAGCAGTACTTC
TRBV2	few	TRBJ2-1	-	CASRPTLSGPEQFF	TGTGCCAGCAGGCCAACCCTTAGCGGACCTGAGCAGTTCTTC
TRBV7-2	-	TRBJ2-1	TRBD2	CASTGRGSSYNEQFF	TGTGCCAGCACTGGGCGGGGGAGCTCCTACAATGAGCAGTTCTTC
TRBV3-1	many	TRBJ2-3	-	CASSLQQGSSTDTQYF	TGTGCCAGCAGCCTACAACAGGGTTCAAGCACAGATACGCAGTATTTT
TRBV5-1	-	TRBJ2-3	TRBD2	CASSLGVAGAIDTQYF	TGCGCCAGCAGCTTGGGGGTAGCGGGAGCGATAGATACGCAGTATTTT
TRBV18	few	TRBJ1-1	TRBD1	CASSSSGQARGTEAFF	TGTGCCAGCTCATCTTCCGGACAGGCTAGAGGGACTGAAGCTTTCTTT
TRBV12-3/TRBV12-4	many	TRBJ1-5	-	CASSFDGSNQPQHF	TGTGCCAGCAGTTTTGACGGTAGCAATCAGCCCCAGCATTTT
TRBV2	few	TRBJ1-5	-	CASSTEQSNQPQHF	TGTGCCAGCAGCACCGAACAGAGCAATCAGCCCCAGCATTTT
TRBV29-1	-	TRBJ2-5	TRBD1	CSARGTGDQETQYF	TGCAGCGCTCGTGGGACAGGGGACCAAGAGACCCAGTACTTC
TRBV7-9	many	TRBJ2-5	-	CASSSTGNLKTQYF	TGTGCCAGCAGTAGCACGGGGAACTTGAAGACCCAGTACTTC
TRBV3-1	few	TRBJ2-7	-	CASSPTVGGEQYF	TGTGCCAGCAGCCCCACTGTAGGGGGCGAGCAGTACTTC
TRBV5-1	-	TRBJ2-3	-	CASSLRPSSTDTQYF	TGCGCCAGCAGCTTGCGCCCCTCTAGCACAGATACGCAGTATTTT
TRBV2	once	TRBJ2-5	-	CASSEHREQTQYF	TGTGCCAGCAGTGAGCACAGGGAGCAGACCCAGTACTTC
TRBV7-7	few	TRBJ2-5	-	CASSSILGQQETQYF	TGTGCTAGCAGCTCGATTTTGGGCCAGCAAGAGACCCAGTACTTC